The T cell receptor beta chain described here comes from a study of shared clonotypes between healthy human individuals (dated by TCRdb to 2020 to 2021). Regarding the study in general: A few men and two women, aged 18 to 49 years, made up the cohort. For each donor, CD4 naive and CD4 memory were each run on three plates, CD8 naive on two plates, and CD8 memory on one plate. To estimate repertoire size and how much clonotypes are shared between individuals, the study performed deep sequencing of blood TCR repertoires from a few healthy adults. Libraries were prepared and TCR repertoires were sequenced by different laboratories using diverse techniques, in order to increase sequencing depth and limit assay-specific biases. Each donor's leukapheresis produced roughly between about 0.85 and 10 billion PBMCs.

Paper-wide results and their limitations: Because the study included only a small number of donors, the genetic and exposure-history diversity represented was limited. Incomplete sequencing was indicated by rarefaction of sorted-subset datasets, despite the large sequencing depth. Clonotypes shared by all four sorted-subset donors showed higher generation probabilities than non-shared clonotypes. Based on pairwise subsampling, the degree of clonotype sharing among donors was expected to be affected by sequencing depth. When several donors were compared, the shared fraction of clonotypes was around 5.1% for naive CD4, about 4% for naive CD8, roughly 2.5% for memory CD4, and 0.4% for memory CD8. Sampling was restricted to blood, and TCR repertoires in tissues likely differ from the TCR repertoires found in blood. Naive subsets generally had larger estimated clonotype richness than memory subsets did.

Turning to this clone: The target of this receptor is not known. Per-base quality was not reported, and no clone a single base away is much larger than it.

Using the deep immunoSEQ assay, multiplex PCR amplified TCR CDR3 regions from genomic DNA. For each cell subset, the extracted genomic DNA was distributed evenly across all wells of several immunoSEQ 96-well plates, and each plate served as one replicate. For sorted subsets, 150 to 200 ng genomic DNA, equal to 30,000 to 35,000 T cell genomes, was loaded into each replicate PCR. The purified libraries were quantified using a Qubit 3.0 fluorometer, sized with a Bioanalyzer 2100, and then quantified again using the KAPA Library Quantification kit. Every immunoSEQ 96-well plate was sequenced on a dedicated single-read 150-cycle Illumina NextSeq 550 flow cell. As for the original processing: Because only junctional sequences without quality scores were contained in the immunoSEQ output, filtering matching that applied to full-length reads could not be performed. Sequences were annotated with PyIR, a Python wrapper for IgBLAST v1.9, and V/J genes and CDR3 were assigned using IMGT germline references. Reads were removed for weak V/J assignments (E-value above 1e-6), missing CDR3, stop codons, out-of-frame junctions, or ambiguous translated residues. V3J clonotypes were defined as sequences sharing an identical inferred V gene, J gene, and CDR3 amino acid sequence. The percentage overlap between two repertoires was calculated by dividing the number of shared unique clonotypes by the size of the smaller repertoire. Richness of each repertoire was evaluated using RTK rarefaction, the Chao1 estimator, and Recon v2.1 estimates of unobserved clonotypes. OLGA was used to compute generation probabilities for all TCRbeta clonotypes that the gDNA method yielded from a few donors. TCRdb's version of the immuneACCESS table is confined to in-frame rearrangements and falls short of the full clone set. An unresolved V gene accounts for under half of the shortfall where checked; the remainder is of unknown origin. V and J calls and clone size are copied from that table; D and trimming were computed from the DNA. In this sample the table shows 850,000 to 1,200,000 clones, 75% of which occur a single time. In total, the top ten clones hold approximately 1.5% of the sample.

Healthy HIV-negative adults with no recently reported acute infections or vaccinations were included as donors. Every donor was a Caucasian adult residing in Nashville, Tennessee, USA. CD4+ T cells were enriched by magnetic negative selection, after which naive cells were positively selected on CD45RA and the negative fraction was taken as the memory subset. After blood collection by leukapheresis, PBMCs were isolated using Ficoll-Histopaque density gradient centrifugation and then cryopreserved in the vapor phase of liquid nitrogen. Purity and quantity of every magnetically sorted T cell population were checked by analytical flow cytometry. Genomic DNA was isolated from every sorted fraction and measured by UV absorbance on a Nanodrop 2000c. The specimen was memory CD4+ T cells sorted from blood. Taken with the paper, the label for cell subset or site translates to: CD45RA-negative fraction. This TCR was sampled from a man between 18 and 35 years old in good health.

The CDR3 is CAWTPVGGPNSPLHF. At the DNA level, the sequence is TGTGCCTGGACCCCAGTTGGGGGGCCTAATTCACCCCTCCACTTT. The chain was built from TRBV30 and TRBJ1-6; the D gene is perhaps TRBD1, on 6 matching bases. CDR1 and CDR2 were assigned from the germline V gene (reference sequence) as GTSNPN and SVGIG. Taken from cysteine to phenylalanine, the CDR3 has 15 residues. Of all the DNA, just the CDR3 is kept, 45 bases in frame from base 1. The junction carries 16 bases between V and J, which are trimmed by 4 bases and 6 bases respectively.